This TCR beta chain was recorded in a study of cytomegalovirus exposure and HLA in healthy donors. General study findings and limits: It was reportedly the case that the classifier diagnosed cytomegalovirus status with high specificity and sensitivity.

The PCR contained 60 Vbeta and 13 Jbeta primers. Clones were read by immunoSEQ multiplex PCR, and TCRdb kept only the in-frame ones, dropping some. The data show 90,000 to 110,000 clones, roughly three quarters seen once. The CDR3 consists of 14 residues. V lost 2 bases and J lost 2; bases outside the gene matches: 3. The germline V gene has CDR1 LNHDA and CDR2 SQIVND (reference sequence). As for this clone: Its antigen is undetermined.

What was sequenced was PBMCs. This receptor was taken from a woman aged 50 to 60 in good health and CMV-seropositive. This chain uses TRBV19 with TRBJ2-7; 7 nucleotides line up with TRBD1. CDR3 nucleotide sequence: TGTGCCAGTAGTATAAGGCAGGGGGCCTACGAGCAGTACTTC. Encoded protein: CASSIRQGAYEQYF.